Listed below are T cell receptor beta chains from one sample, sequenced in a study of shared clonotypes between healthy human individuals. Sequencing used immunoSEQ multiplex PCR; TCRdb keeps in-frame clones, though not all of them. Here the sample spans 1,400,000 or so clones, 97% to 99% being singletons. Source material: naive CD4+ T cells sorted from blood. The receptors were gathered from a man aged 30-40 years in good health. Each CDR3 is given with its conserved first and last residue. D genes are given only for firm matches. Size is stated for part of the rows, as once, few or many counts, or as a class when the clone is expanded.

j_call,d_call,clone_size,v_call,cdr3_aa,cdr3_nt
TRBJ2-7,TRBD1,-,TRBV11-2,CASSLGDRGFYEQYF,TGTGCCAGCAGCTTAGGGGACAGGGGATTCTACGAGCAGTACTTC
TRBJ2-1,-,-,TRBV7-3,CASSPRGSSYNEQFF,TGTGCCAGCAGCCCCAGAGGGAGCTCCTACAATGAGCAGTTCTTC
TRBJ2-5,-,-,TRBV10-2,CASTVSSVQETQYF,TGCGCCAGCACTGTGTCCAGCGTGCAAGAGACCCAGTACTTC
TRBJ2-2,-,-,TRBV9,CASSVFKGFSTGELFF,TGTGCCAGCAGCGTATTCAAGGGCTTTAGCACCGGGGAGCTGTTTTTT
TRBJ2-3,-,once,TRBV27,CASTWGPSTDTQYF,TGTGCCAGCACCTGGGGACCAAGCACAGATACGCAGTATTTT
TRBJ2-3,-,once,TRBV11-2,CASSFFLTDTQYF,TGTGCCAGCAGCTTCTTTTTAACAGATACGCAGTATTTT
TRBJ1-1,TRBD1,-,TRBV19,CASRRPGQGMNTEAFF,TGTGCCAGTAGGAGGCCGGGACAGGGGATGAACACTGAAGCTTTCTTT
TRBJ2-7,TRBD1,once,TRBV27,CASRTRDRDYYEQYF,TGTGCCAGCAGGACCCGGGACAGGGACTACTACGAGCAGTACTTC
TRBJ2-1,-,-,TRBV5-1,CASSLGDDHNEQFF,TGCGCCAGCAGCTTGGGAGACGACCACAATGAGCAGTTCTTC
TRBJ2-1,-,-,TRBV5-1,CASSMTGTFYNEQFF,TGCGCCAGCAGCATGACAGGGACTTTTTACAATGAGCAGTTCTTC
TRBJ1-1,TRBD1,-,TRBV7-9,CASRGTGHTEAFF,TGTGCCAGCAGGGGGACAGGGCACACTGAAGCTTTCTTT
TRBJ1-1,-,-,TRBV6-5,CASSGGRLATFF,TGTGCCAGCAGCGGAGGGCGGCTTGCGACTTTCTTT
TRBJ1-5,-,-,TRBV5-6,CASSPSPEQPQHF,TGTGCCAGCAGCCCTTCCCCTGAGCAGCCCCAGCATTTT
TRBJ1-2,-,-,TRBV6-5,CASSYWGLEGYTF,TGTGCCAGCAGTTACTGGGGGCTGGAAGGCTACACCTTC
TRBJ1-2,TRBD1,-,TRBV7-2,CASSPWAQGGYGYTF,TGTGCCAGCAGCCCCTGGGCACAGGGGGGCTATGGCTACACCTTC
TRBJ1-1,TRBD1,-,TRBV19,CASIGTGGAATEAFF,TGTGCCAGTATTGGGACAGGGGGCGCCGCAACTGAAGCTTTCTTT
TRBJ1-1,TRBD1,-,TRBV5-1,CASSLGTTGPGTEAFF,TGCGCCAGCAGCTTGGGGACGACAGGGCCGGGGACTGAAGCTTTCTTT
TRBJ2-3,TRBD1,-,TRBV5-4,CASSKTTGTTDTQYF,TGTGCCAGCAGCAAGACGACAGGGACCACAGATACGCAGTATTTT
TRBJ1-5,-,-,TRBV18,CASSPIERNQPQHF,TGTGCCAGCTCACCAATAGAAAGAAATCAGCCCCAGCATTTT
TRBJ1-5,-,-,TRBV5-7,CASSLEGTSNQPQHF,TGTGCCAGCAGCCTCGAGGGCACCTCTAATCAGCCCCAGCATTTT
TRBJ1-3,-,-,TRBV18,CASSYGQSRDGNTIYF,TGTGCCAGCTCATACGGGCAATCGAGAGACGGAAACACCATATATTTT
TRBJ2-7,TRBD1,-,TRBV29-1,CSAVGSGTGTYEQYF,TGCAGCGCCGTCGGTTCCGGGACAGGCACCTACGAGCAGTACTTC
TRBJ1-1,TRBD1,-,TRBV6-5,CASSRRQGFGTEAFF,TGTGCCAGCAGCCGACGACAGGGGTTTGGCACTGAAGCTTTCTTT
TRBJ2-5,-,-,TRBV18,CASSPGTGETQYF,TGTGCCAGCTCACCCGGCACGGGAGAGACCCAGTACTTC
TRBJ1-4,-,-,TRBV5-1,CASSSFRGGGEKLFF,TGCGCCAGCAGCTCCTTTCGCGGCGGCGGTGAAAAACTGTTTTTT
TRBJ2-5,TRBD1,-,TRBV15,CATSGRTGPNMETQYF,TGTGCCACCAGCGGTAGGACAGGACCCAACATGGAGACCCAGTACTTC
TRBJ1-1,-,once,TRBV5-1,CASSLQGSSTEAFF,TGCGCCAGCAGCCTCCAGGGAAGCTCCACTGAAGCTTTCTTT
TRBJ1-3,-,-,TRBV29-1,CSVTRVAGNTIYF,TGCAGCGTTACCAGGGTGGCTGGAAACACCATATATTTT
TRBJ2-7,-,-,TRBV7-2,CASSLAPTGAYEQYF,TGTGCCAGCAGCTTAGCACCGACAGGTGCCTACGAGCAGTACTTC
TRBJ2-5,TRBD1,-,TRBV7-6,CASSFRTGRNEETQYF,TGTGCCAGCAGCTTCCGGACAGGGAGGAATGAAGAGACCCAGTACTTC
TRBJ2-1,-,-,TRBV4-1,CASSHTPQGTGEQFF,TGCGCCAGCAGCCATACTCCCCAGGGAACTGGTGAGCAGTTCTTC
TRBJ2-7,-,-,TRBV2,CASTGVSYEQYF,TGTGCCAGCACTGGGGTGTCCTACGAGCAGTACTTC
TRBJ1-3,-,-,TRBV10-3,CAISESNPSGGRSGNTIYF,TGTGCCATCAGTGAGTCGAACCCCTCGGGGGGTCGGTCTGGAAACACCATATATTTT
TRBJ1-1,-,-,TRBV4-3,CASRRGMNTEAFF,TGCGCCAGCAGGCGGGGCATGAACACTGAAGCTTTCTTT
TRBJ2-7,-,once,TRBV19,CASSMSLFSYEQYF,TGTGCCAGTAGTATGTCGCTGTTTTCCTACGAGCAGTACTTC
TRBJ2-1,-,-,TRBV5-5,CASRNSPAAHEQFF,TGTGCCAGCCGCAACTCCCCCGCCGCCCATGAGCAGTTCTTC
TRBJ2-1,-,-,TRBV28,CASSLSPPYNEQFF,TGTGCCAGCAGTTTAAGCCCGCCATACAATGAGCAGTTCTTC
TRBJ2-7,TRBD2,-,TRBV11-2,CASSLVPGPGREGYEQYF,TGTGCCAGCAGCTTAGTCCCCGGCCCGGGGAGGGAAGGATACGAGCAGTACTTC
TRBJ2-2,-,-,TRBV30,CAWSSLANTGELFF,TGTGCCTGGAGTAGCCTAGCGAACACCGGGGAGCTGTTTTTT
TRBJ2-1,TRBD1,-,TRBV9,CASSPRQGPSYNEQFF,TGTGCCAGCAGCCCGAGACAGGGGCCCTCCTACAATGAGCAGTTCTTC
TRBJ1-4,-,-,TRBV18,CASSPLSWSFGEKLFF,TGTGCCAGCTCACCACTGTCATGGAGCTTTGGTGAAAAACTGTTTTTT
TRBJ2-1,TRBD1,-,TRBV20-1,CSAIGGYEQFF,TGCAGTGCTATAGGGGGCTATGAGCAGTTCTTC
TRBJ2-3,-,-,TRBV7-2,CASSLNRGTVTDTQYF,TGTGCCAGCAGCCTAAACCGCGGGACAGTCACAGATACGCAGTATTTT
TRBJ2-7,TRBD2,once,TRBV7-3,CASSSGAGKQYF,TGTGCCAGCAGCTCCGGAGCGGGAAAGCAGTACTTC
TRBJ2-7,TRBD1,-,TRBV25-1,CASSVNRDRGVYEQYF,TGTGCCAGCAGTGTAAACCGGGACAGGGGCGTATACGAGCAGTACTTC
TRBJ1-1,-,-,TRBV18,CASSPLQVDLRTEAFF,TGTGCCAGCTCACCATTGCAGGTAGATTTGCGCACTGAAGCTTTCTTT
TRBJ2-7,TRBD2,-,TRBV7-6,CASSLASGGLSYEQYF,TGTGCCAGCAGCTTAGCGTCGGGAGGCCTCTCCTACGAGCAGTACTTC
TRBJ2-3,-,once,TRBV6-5,CASSYGFTDTQYF,TGTGCCAGCAGTTACGGATTCACAGATACGCAGTATTTT
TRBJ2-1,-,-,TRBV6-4,CASSEPLPRLF,TGTGCCAGCAGTGAGCCCCTACCCCGGCTCTTC
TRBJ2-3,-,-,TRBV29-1,CSVENAKFTDTQYF,TGCAGCGTTGAGAATGCTAAGTTCACAGATACGCAGTATTTT
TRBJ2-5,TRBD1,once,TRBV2,CASSLDRDREYF,TGTGCCAGCAGCTTGGACCGGGACAGGGAGTACTTC